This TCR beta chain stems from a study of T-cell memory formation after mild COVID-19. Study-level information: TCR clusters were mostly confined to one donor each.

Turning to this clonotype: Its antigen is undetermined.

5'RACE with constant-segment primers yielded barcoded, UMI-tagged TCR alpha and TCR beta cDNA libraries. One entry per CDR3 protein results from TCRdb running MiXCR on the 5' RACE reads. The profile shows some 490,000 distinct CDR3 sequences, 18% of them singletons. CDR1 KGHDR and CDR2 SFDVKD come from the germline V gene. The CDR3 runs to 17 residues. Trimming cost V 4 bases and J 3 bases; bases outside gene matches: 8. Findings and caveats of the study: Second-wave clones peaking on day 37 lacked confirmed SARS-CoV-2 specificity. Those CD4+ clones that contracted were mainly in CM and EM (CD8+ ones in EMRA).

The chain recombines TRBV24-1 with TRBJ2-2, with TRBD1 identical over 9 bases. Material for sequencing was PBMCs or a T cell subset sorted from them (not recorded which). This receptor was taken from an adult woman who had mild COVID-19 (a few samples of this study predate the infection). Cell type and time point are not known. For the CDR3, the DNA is TGTGCCACCAGTGACAGCACAGGGGGCGTAGACACCGGGGAGCTGTTTTTT. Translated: CATSDSTGGVDTGELFF.